This TCR beta chain was observed in a study of blood T cell repertoires in COVID-19. Study at large: Donors in the United States, Italy and Spain gave samples during acute or convalescent COVID-19. PBMCs, B-cell-depleted T cells, or T cells provided the cDNA or gDNA that made up the material.

In the source study's methods: Counts of nucleated cells, estimated from reference gene primer amplification, were obtained. Profiling relied on immunoSEQ multiplex PCR, and the TCRdb table lists in-frame clones only, not all of them. V and J calls and clone size come straight from that table; D and trimming were deduced from the DNA. The sample shows about 110,000 clones, around 82% of them seen only once. The CDR3 contains 17 residues. Germline V CDR1 and CDR2: SGHRS, YFSETQ. The ends lost 4 bases at V and 6 bases at J; junction bases unmatched: 13. The sample comprised peripheral blood. The rearrangement uses TRBV5-1 and TRBJ2-2; 9 positions match TRBD1. This receptor was obtained from a woman in her forties or fifties with acute or convalescent COVID-19. CDR3 nucleotide sequence: TGCGCCAGCAGCCCCATTGAGGGACAGGGCGGTGCCGGGGAGCTGTTTTTT. Translated: CASSPIEGQGGAGELFF.